Below are 30 T cell receptor beta chains sequenced from a single sample in a study of CD8 T cells in Susac syndrome. Random hexamers were used to reverse transcribe the RNA input (0.5 to 1 ug). TCRdb independently ran MiXCR on the immunoSEQ multiplex PCR reads; one entry per CDR3 protein. The sample shows 140,000 to 150,000 distinct CDR3 sequences, about 95% of them seen only once. The sample taken for sequencing was CD4+ T cells from PBMCs. The receptor set was obtained from a human donor with multiple sclerosis.

This clonotype has just one count. V usage is TRBV20-1 and J usage is TRBJ1-2; the match to TRBD1 covers 9 bases. This CDR3 spans 17 amino acids. The trim removed 3 bases at V and 4 bases at J, leaving 15 bases unmatched. Germline CDR1 is DFQATT and CDR2 is SNEGSKA (reference sequence). DNA for the CDR3: TGCAGTGCTAGTCCACGGAGGGGACAGGGATCAATCTATGGCTACACCTTC. The encoded protein is CSASPRRGQGSIYGYTF.

J is TRBJ1-2 and V is TRBV29-1; the D gene is possibly TRBD1 (6 bases). The V gene lost 4 bases and the J gene lost 6 bases, with 15 bases spanning the gap. Germline-derived CDR1 and CDR2 are SQVTM and ANQGSEA. The length of the CDR3 is 13 residues. The DNA of the CDR3 is TGCAGCGTTGCACGCAGGGGTGGTAATGGCTACACCTTC. Its protein is CSVARRGGNGYTF.

In its sample, this clonotype was seen once. The junction does not match germline at one end; this may be a read error. This chain connects TRBV27 to TRBJ2-1, with 8 nucleotides matching TRBD2. CDR1 is MNHEY and CDR2 is SMNVEV in the germline V gene (reference sequence). CDR3 length: 11 amino acids. CDR3 in amino acids: CASSSGRGEAF. The CDR3, as DNA: TGTGCCAGCAGTTCCGGGCGGGGGGAGGCCTTC.

The chain has TRBV5-1 and TRBJ1-5; TRBD1 matches 9 bases. Trimming took 4 bases from V and 3 from J; bases not matched to a gene: 5. CDR1 is SGHRS, CDR2 YFSETQ, per germline. The CDR3 totals 15 residues. The CDR3 here is CASSGGTGINQPQHF. DNA of the CDR3: TGCGCCAGCAGCGGCGGGACAGGGATCAATCAGCCCCAGCATTTT.

The gene calls are TRBV7-2 and TRBJ2-3; no clear D. V lost 1 base to trimming and J lost 3 bases, with 8 bases between them. The CDR3 sequence is 14 residues long. Germline lookup yields CDR1 SGHTA and CDR2 FQGNSA. The CDR3 reads CASSLVGLTDTQYF. The CDR3 nucleotides read TGTGCCAGCAGCTTAGTAGGGCTGACAGATACGCAGTATTTT. Looking up the rest from reference TRBV7-2 and TRBJ2-3 gives the full variable domain: GAGVSQSPSNKVTEKGKDVELRCDPISGHTALYWYRQSLGQGLEFLIYFQGNSAPDKSGLPSDRFSAERTGGSVSTLTIQRTQQEDSAVYLCASSLVGLTDTQYFGPGTRLTVL.

The gene calls are TRBV28 and TRBJ1-6; 8 nucleotides match TRBD1. CDR1 is MDHEN, CDR2 SYDVKM, per germline. The length of the CDR3 is 16 residues. Trimming at V came to 6 bases and at J to 7 bases, leaving 11 bases not matched to a gene. The CDR3 protein is CASRARTGRMNSPLHF. CDR3 in DNA: TGTGCCAGCAGGGCAAGGACAGGGCGCATGAATTCACCCCTCCACTTT. The full variable domain, completed using reference TRBV28 and TRBJ1-6, is DVKVTQSSRYLVKRTGEKVFLECVQDMDHENMFWYRQDPGLGLRLIYFSYDVKMKEKGDIPEGYSVSREKKERFSLILESASTNQTSMYLCASRARTGRMNSPLHFGNGTRLTVT.

The chain recombines TRBV20-1 with TRBJ2-5, with 8 bases matching TRBD1. The CDR3 loop spans 14 amino acids. CDR1 and CDR2 from the germline V gene are DFQATT and SNEGSKA (reference sequence). After removal of 6 bases from V and 3 bases from J, the junction contained 9 bases not matched to a gene. CDR3 coding DNA: TGCAGTGCCCCTTCGGACAGGGAAAAAGAGACCCAGTACTTC. It yields the protein CSAPSDREKETQYF.

This clonotype has a single count. The V gene is TRBV6-6, the J gene TRBJ2-1, with 13 positions matching TRBD2. The CDR3 consists of 16 residues. Germline V CDR1 and CDR2: MNHNY, SVGAGI (reference sequence). V lost 2 bases to trimming and J lost 7 bases; unmatched junction nucleotides: 5. In DNA form, the CDR3 reads TGTGCCAGCAGTTACCTTCAGACTAGCGGGGGGAATGAGCAGTTCTTC. This translates into CASSYLQTSGGNEQFF.

Concerning this clonotype: The conserved closing phenylalanine or tryptophan is absent in this CDR3, likely reflecting a read error. The V call is TRBV7-7, the J call TRBJ2-1; 7 bases line up with TRBD2. The ends lost 4 bases at V and 4 bases at J; junction bases unmatched: 10. From germline, CDR1 is SSHAT and CDR2 FNYEAQ (reference sequence). The length of the CDR3 is 16 residues. CDR3 nucleotides: TGTGCCAGCAGCTCCGGGGCTAGCGGAGGATACAATGAGCAGTTCCTC. This translates into CASSSGASGGYNEQFL.

The gene calls are TRBV20-1 and TRBJ2-7; TRBD2 matches at 10 bases. The length of the CDR3 is 14 residues. V lost 5 bases to trimming and J lost 2 bases; unmatched junction nucleotides: 6. The germline V gene has CDR1 DFQATT and CDR2 SNEGSKA (reference sequence). The CDR3 DNA follows: TGCAGTGCTCCTAGCGGGGGCCCCCCCTACGAGCAGTACTTC. Protein sequence: CSAPSGGPPYEQYF.

The chain employs TRBV19 and TRBJ1-2; 9 positions agree with TRBD1. Germline values: CDR1 LNHDA, CDR2 SQIVND (reference sequence). The CDR3 sequence is 17 residues long. V shed 3 bases, J shed 0 bases, and the junction held 8 bases outside the gene matches. CDR3 amino acids: CASSIGQGPTPNYGYTF. Here the CDR3 DNA reads TGTGCCAGTAGTATTGGACAGGGGCCGACTCCTAACTATGGCTACACCTTC.

The J gene is TRBJ1-2, the V gene TRBV20-1; D call uncertain. V lost 3 bases to trimming and J lost 3 bases, with 8 bases between them. Germline CDR1 is DFQATT and CDR2 is SNEGSKA (reference sequence). This CDR3 region has 12 residues. Written as DNA, the CDR3 is TGCAGTGCTAGGGGAGATGACTATGGCTACACCTTC. Amino acid sequence: CSARGDDYGYTF.

The chain joins TRBV4-3 to TRBJ1-4, with D possibly being TRBD1 (5 bases). The germline gives CDR1 LGHNA, CDR2 YSLEER. The CDR3 consists of 14 residues. Trimming took off 4 bases at V and 4 bases at J, with 10 bases between the two ends. This chain's CDR3 is CASSRQGVNEKLFF. CDR3 DNA: TGCGCCAGCAGCCGGCAGGGAGTTAATGAAAAACTGTTTTTT.

The chain couples TRBV18 to TRBJ1-2, with a tentative D call TRBD1 (5 bases). V lost 1 base and J lost 8, with 17 bases in between. CDR1 KGHSH and CDR2 LQKENI come from the germline V gene. This CDR3 has 15 amino acids. The CDR3 nucleotides are TGTGCCAGCTCACCACTCAGGGAGGTAGGAGGAGGCTACACCTTC. Its protein product is CASSPLREVGGGYTF.

This clonotype has only a few counts. The chain couples TRBV4-3 to TRBJ2-5, with D possibly matching TRBD2 (5 bases). This CDR3 is built from 15 residues. Germline loops: CDR1 LGHNA, CDR2 YSLEER. V was clipped by 0 bases and J by 1 base, with 9 bases between them. DNA of the CDR3: TGCGCCAGCAGCCAAGACAGGAGGCCCCAAGAGACCCAGTACTTC. It encodes CASSQDRRPQETQYF.

The V call is TRBV11-2, the J call TRBJ1-1; D perhaps matches TRBD1 (5 bases). Trimming cost V 1 base and J 5 bases, with 17 bases left between them. Germline assignment: CDR1 SGHAT and CDR2 FQNNGV. This CDR3 region has 16 residues. For the CDR3, the DNA is TGTGCCAGCAGCTTAGTTCGGGGCTCCTGGGTGACTGAAGCTTTCTTT. Its protein is CASSLVRGSWVTEAFF.

The rearrangement joins TRBV19 to TRBJ2-1; TRBD2 agrees at 8 bases. Germline CDR1 LNHDA, CDR2 SQIVND (reference sequence). The junction had 5 bases not matched to a gene; V was cut back by 0 bases and J by 13 bases. The CDR3 runs 13 residues. Written as DNA, the CDR3 is TGTGCCAGTAGTATAGATCAAAGCGGGAGTCAGTTCTTC. Translating gives CASSIDQSGSQFF.

The chain has TRBV20-1 and TRBJ1-5; TRBD1 aligns across 7 bases. The CDR3 spans 13 residues. Germline CDR1 DFQATT, CDR2 SNEGSKA (reference sequence). With V trimmed by 4 bases and J by 4 bases, 4 bases remained unmatched. The CDR3 here is CSATGQRNQPQHF. DNA for the CDR3: TGCAGTGCTACGGGACAGAGAAATCAGCCCCAGCATTTT.

The rearrangement joins TRBV5-1 to TRBJ1-1, with D unresolved. V was trimmed by 6 bases and J by 4 bases, leaving 13 bases between them. This CDR3 is built from 13 residues. The germline V gene has CDR1 SGHRS and CDR2 YFSETQ. The CDR3 loop is CASTKAGPTEAFF. CDR3 sequence (DNA): TGCGCCAGCACCAAAGCGGGCCCCACTGAAGCTTTCTTT.

The chain is built from TRBV12-3 or TRBV12-4 and TRBJ2-5; either TRBD1 or TRBD2 may fit D (5 bases each). CDR3 length: 14 residues. The V end was cut by 5 bases, the J end by 6 bases, with 16 bases between. CDR3 residues: CASSRSQGRQTQYF. The CDR3 bases are TGTGCCAGCAGTAGGAGTCAGGGACGGCAGACCCAGTACTTC.

This chain uses TRBV6-6 with TRBJ2-1; D is perhaps TRBD1 or TRBD2 (5 bases each). Germline-derived CDR1 and CDR2 are MNHNY and SVGAGI (reference sequence). The CDR3 loop spans 14 amino acids. The V end was cut by 7 bases, the J end by 10 bases, with 20 bases between. CDR3 nucleotides: TGTGCCAGCATTAACACCGGGACCCCAGGGGAGCAGTTCTTC. Its protein product is CASINTGTPGEQFF.

CDR3 sequence reads: CASSPVTGTTSYNEQFF. The CDR3 nucleotides are TGTGCCAGCAGCCCCGTAACAGGGACTACATCCTACAATGAGCAGTTCTTC. The V call is TRBV6-1, the J call TRBJ2-1; D perhaps matches TRBD2 (7 bases). The germline CDR1 and CDR2 sequences are MNHNS and SASEGT. This CDR3 is built from 17 residues. Trimming took 6 bases from V and 1 from J, leaving 19 bases between them.

The gene calls are TRBV20-1 and TRBJ2-3; 8 bases line up with TRBD2. Germline V CDR1 and CDR2: DFQATT, SNEGSKA (reference sequence). The V and J ends lost 4 bases and 8 bases, in that order; junction bases with no gene match: 8. The CDR3 is made up of 13 amino acids. The CDR3 loop is CSANSGVGGTQYF. CDR3 sequence (DNA): TGCAGTGCTAATAGCGGGGTCGGGGGTACGCAGTATTTT.

The J gene is TRBJ2-4, the V gene TRBV6-2 or TRBV6-3; 11 nucleotides match TRBD2. The CDR3 covers 15 residues. Germline V lookup: CDR1 MNHEY, CDR2 SVGEGT. The V gene end was trimmed by 6 bases and the J gene end by 4 bases; junction bases not matched to a gene: 5. DNA of the CDR3: TGTGCCAGCAGCACCGGGACTAGCGGTAAAAACATTCAGTACTTC. Translation: CASSTGTSGKNIQYF.

This clonotype was seen just once. The CDR3, as DNA: TGCGCCAGCAGCCAGCGTACTCCCTGGGAGACCCAGTACTTC. Amino acids: CASSQRTPWETQYF. J is TRBJ2-5 and V is TRBV4-1; D is unresolved. Trimming cost V 3 bases and J 5 bases, with 13 bases left between them. Germline V gene sequence: CDR1 MGHRA, CDR2 YSYEKL. The CDR3 runs 14 residues.

This chain links TRBV4-1 with TRBJ2-7; no definite D call. CDR3 size: 16 residues. Trimming removed 3 bases from V and 3 bases from J, with 18 bases in between. CDR1 MGHRA and CDR2 YSYEKL come from the germline V gene. Here the CDR3 reads CASSHPGGPGDYEQYF. CDR3 DNA: TGCGCCAGCAGCCATCCAGGCGGCCCTGGGGACTACGAGCAGTACTTC.

The rearrangement joins TRBV7-2 to TRBJ2-7; D gene unclear. CDR3 length: 13 residues. Trimming left V 4 bases short and J 7 bases short, with 14 bases between. Germline values: CDR1 SGHTA, CDR2 FQGNSA. The chain's CDR3 is CASSSYRIGEQYF. In nucleotides, the CDR3 is TGTGCCAGCAGCTCCTACCGTATAGGGGAGCAGTACTTC.

The V and J genes are TRBV19 and TRBJ1-1, with a tentative D call TRBD1 (5 bases). The CDR3 extends over 13 amino acids. Germline CDR1 LNHDA, CDR2 SQIVND (reference sequence). The V end lost 6 bases, the J end lost 5 bases, and 13 bases lay between the germline ends. Here the CDR3 DNA reads TGTGCCAGTAGCGTCGGGGGAGGGACTGAAGCTTTCTTT. Encoded protein: CASSVGGGTEAFF.

The rearrangement uses TRBV23-1 and TRBJ1-5; a weak D match, TRBD1 (5 bases). TRBV23-1 is an ORF, and what it does is uncertain. This CDR3 comprises 15 residues. V lost 8 bases, J lost 6 bases, and 20 bases lay in between. The CDR3 loop reads CASPTLRGTGQPQHF. For the CDR3, the DNA is TGCGCCAGCCCCACCCTTAGGGGCACGGGTCAGCCCCAGCATTTT.

This chain uses TRBV5-1 with TRBJ1-2; 9 bases are a match to TRBD1. The length of the CDR3 is 13 residues. Unmatched junction bases numbered 3, after V lost 5 bases and J lost 4 bases. Germline assignment: CDR1 SGHRS and CDR2 YFSETQ. The CDR3 is CASRTGGSYGYTF. CDR3 coding DNA: TGCGCCAGCAGGACAGGGGGGAGCTATGGCTACACCTTC.